This is a list of T cell receptor beta chains from one sample in a study of human T cells and chemical hapten exposure. TCRdb reanalysed the RACE reads using MiXCR and keeps one entry per CDR3 protein. The sample records around 99,000 distinct CDR3 sequences, 9.5% to 15% being singletons. The input for sequencing was whole blood, taken in connection with sensitization to the hapten diphenylcyclopropenone (DPC). The receptor source for this set is a woman aged 35 to 49 with alopecia areata. Some clones in this sample may be carry-over from other donors' samples. CDR3s include the opening cysteine and the closing phenylalanine or tryptophan. A D gene is named only where the DNA matches it firmly. Size is omitted from some rows. Given values are once, few, many or a class for expanded clones.

V	J	length	D	size	CDR3	DNA
TRBV6-4	TRBJ1-5	13	.	many	CASSRGLNQPQHF	TGTGCCAGCAGTAGGGGACTCAATCAGCCCCAGCATTTT
TRBV6-5	TRBJ1-1	12	.	.	CASSRGPTEAFF	TGTGCCAGCAGCCGGGGGCCCACTGAAGCTTTCTTT
TRBV7-2	TRBJ2-1	12	.	few	CASSPLRNEQFF	TGTGCCAGCAGCCCGCTCCGGAATGAGCAGTTCTTC
TRBV6-2/TRBV6-3	TRBJ2-7	16	.	many	CASSFTRQTNSYEQYF	TGTGCCAGCAGCTTCACGAGACAGACGAACTCCTACGAGCAGTACTTC
TRBV15	TRBJ2-1	16	TRBD1	many	CATSRDQRDRGAEQFF	TGTGCCACCAGCAGAGATCAGCGGGACAGGGGTGCTGAGCAGTTCTTC
TRBV30	TRBJ1-4	13	TRBD1	few	CAWSTTGAEKLFF	TGTGCCTGGAGTACGACAGGGGCAGAAAAACTGTTTTTT
TRBV19	TRBJ1-5	16	TRBD1	many	CASSMWGQGGNQPQHF	TGTGCCAGTAGTATGTGGGGACAGGGCGGCAATCAGCCCCAGCATTTT
TRBV6-2/TRBV6-3	TRBJ1-1	17	TRBD1	.	CASSYSLDRGVNTEAFF	TGTGCCAGCAGTTACTCGTTAGACAGGGGAGTGAACACTGAAGCTTTCTTT
TRBV4-2	TRBJ2-3	15	.	few	CASSQAPQGVDTQYF	TGTGCCAGCAGCCAAGCGCCCCAGGGTGTAGATACGCAGTATTTT
TRBV7-7	TRBJ2-2	17	.	.	CASSQTLLDSERGELFF	TGTGCTAGCAGCCAAACACTCCTCGACAGTGAAAGGGGGGAGCTGTTTTTT
TRBV29-1	TRBJ1-1	14	.	few	CSVGGRGGNTEAFF	TGCAGCGTTGGGGGGCGCGGGGGAAACACTGAAGCTTTCTTT
TRBV29-1	TRBJ2-5	13	.	few	CSVDEVRGETQYF	TGCAGCGTTGACGAGGTTCGGGGAGAGACCCAGTACTTC
TRBV19	TRBJ1-2	12	.	.	CASSIDIYGYTF	TGTGCCAGTAGTATTGACATCTATGGCTACACCTTC
TRBV12-3/TRBV12-4	TRBJ2-5	14	TRBD1	many	CASSLSGGGETQYF	TGTGCCAGCAGTTTGTCAGGGGGCGGGGAGACCCAGTACTTC
TRBV12-3/TRBV12-4	TRBJ2-7	13	TRBD1	many	CASSYGQGTGQYF	TGTGCCAGCAGCTACGGACAGGGGACGGGGCAGTACTTC
TRBV18	TRBJ2-7	15	TRBD1	many	CASSPAGTGGNEQYF	TGTGCCAGCTCCCCGGCCGGGACAGGGGGCAACGAGCAGTACTTC
TRBV4-2	TRBJ2-1	16	TRBD2	.	CASRIGLAGGPDEQFF	TGTGCCAGCAGGATAGGACTAGCGGGAGGGCCGGATGAGCAGTTCTTC
TRBV12-3/TRBV12-4	TRBJ2-7	12	.	few	CASSLIRDRQYF	TGTGCCAGCAGTTTGATCAGGGATCGGCAGTACTTC
TRBV28	TRBJ2-7	12	.	few	CASRQTGREQYF	TGTGCCAGCAGACAGACAGGGAGGGAGCAGTACTTC